Included here is one T cell receptor (beta chain) sequence, with context. The ends lost 4 bases at V and 4 bases at J; junction bases unmatched: 5. CDR1 is KGHDR, CDR2 SFDVKD, per germline. The CDR3 is made up of 14 amino acids. Produced via immunoSEQ multiplex PCR; TCRdb's table is partial and in-frame only. The repertoire has roughly 100,000 clones, more than 90% of them found once; the top ten carry less than 3.5%. The data originate from a study of control samples from healthy donors and cancer patients. The sample consisted of blood. The chain links TRBV24-1 to TRBJ1-2; 7 nucleotides line up with TRBD1. This clonotype was obtained from a human donor in good health. The donor label of this sample is uncertain. The CDR3 is CATSDPDRVYGYTF. CDR3 nucleotides: TGTGCCACCAGTGACCCAGACAGGGTCTATGGCTACACCTTC.